These T cell receptor beta chains were read from a single sample in a study of cytomegalovirus exposure and HLA in healthy donors. TCRdb's copy holds only in-frame clones and misses some; the assay was immunoSEQ multiplex PCR. This sample carries over 110,000 clones, around 78% of them seen once, and the ten largest clones take around 5.9%. Sequences were obtained from PBMCs. The receptor set was obtained from a woman in her 40s in good health and CMV-seropositive. Both conserved end residues are part of each CDR3.

CDR3 protein | J gene | V gene
CASSQDGRVSYNEQFF | TRBJ2-1 | TRBV14
CASRGEGSRQPQHF | TRBJ1-5 | TRBV7-9
CASSGGQGILEGYTF | TRBJ1-2 | TRBV11-2
CASSPKGATGNTIYF | TRBJ1-3 | TRBV7-2
CSVEGQGLNTGELFF | TRBJ2-2 | TRBV29-1
CASSVVPLGGETQYF | TRBJ2-5 | TRBV9
CASGRSPGGTEAFF | TRBJ1-1 | TRBV12-5
CASSSGGNYGYTF | TRBJ1-2 | TRBV5-1
CASKGQDKRGETQYF | TRBJ2-5 | TRBV28
CASSFLRTGRTEAFF | TRBJ1-1 | TRBV6-5
CASSSGLAGGDEQYF | TRBJ2-7 | TRBV7-2
CASSEKAGNLYEQYF | TRBJ2-7 | TRBV6-5